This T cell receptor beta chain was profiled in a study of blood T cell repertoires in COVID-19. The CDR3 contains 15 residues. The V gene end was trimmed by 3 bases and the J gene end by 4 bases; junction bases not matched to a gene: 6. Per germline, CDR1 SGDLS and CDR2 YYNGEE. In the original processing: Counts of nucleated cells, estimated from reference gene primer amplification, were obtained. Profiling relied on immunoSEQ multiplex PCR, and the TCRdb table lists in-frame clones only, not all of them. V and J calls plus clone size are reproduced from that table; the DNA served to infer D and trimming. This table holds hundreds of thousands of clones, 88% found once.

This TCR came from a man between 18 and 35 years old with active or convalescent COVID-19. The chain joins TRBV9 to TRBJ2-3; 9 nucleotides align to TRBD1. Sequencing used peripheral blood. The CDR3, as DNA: TGTGCCAGCAGCGCACAGGGGGCGAGCGCAGATACGCAGTATTTT. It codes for CASSAQGASADTQYF.